These 27 T cell receptor beta chains were sequenced from one sample in a study of PD-1 blockade in classical Hodgkin lymphoma. The time point: newly diagnosed, previously untreated cHL patient sample. After PBMCs were thawed, their CD8+ T cells were isolated by magnetic negative selection. Produced via immunoSEQ multiplex PCR; TCRdb's table is partial and in-frame only. The sample shows approximately 21,000 clones, approximately 87% of them seen only once. Material for sequencing was CD8+ T cells from blood. Receptor source: a human donor with classical Hodgkin lymphoma.

V is TRBV7-2 and J is TRBJ1-1; possibly TRBD1 for D (6 bases). Germline V gives CDR1 SGHTA, CDR2 FQGNSA. Trimming shortened V by 5 bases and J by 4 bases, and 29 bases separated the two germline ends. The CDR3 has 19 residues. The CDR3 sequence is CASSARPRDTRPERTEAFF. CDR3 DNA sequence: TGTGCCAGCAGCGCGAGACCTCGGGACACAAGGCCTGAACGCACTGAAGCTTTCTTT.

The genes are TRBV9 and TRBJ2-7, with 11 bases aligning to TRBD1. The CDR3 extends over 15 amino acids. Germline CDR1 is SGDLS and CDR2 is YYNGEE. V lost 3 bases to trimming and J lost 4 bases; unmatched junction nucleotides: 6. CDR3 amino acids: CASSAGTGGEYEQYF. DNA for the CDR3: TGTGCCAGCAGCGCAGGGACAGGGGGAGAATACGAGCAGTACTTC. Drawing the rest from reference TRBV9 and TRBJ2-7, the complete variable domain is DSGVTQTPKHLITATGQRVTLRCSPRSGDLSVYWYQQSLDQGLQFLIQYYNGEERAKGNILERFSAQQFPDLHSELNLSSLELGDSALYFCASSAGTGGEYEQYFGPGTRLTVT.

The genes are TRBV9 and TRBJ2-3, with 8 bases matching TRBD1. With 4 bases clipped from V and 3 bases from J, the junction kept 7 bases outside the gene matches. This CDR3 has 15 residues. Germline V gives CDR1 SGDLS, CDR2 YYNGEE. CDR3 DNA: TGTGCCAGCAGCCCCCCACAGGGGGTAACAGATACGCAGTATTTT. Its protein product is CASSPPQGVTDTQYF. Full variable domain (remainder filled in from reference TRBV9 and TRBJ2-3): DSGVTQTPKHLITATGQRVTLRCSPRSGDLSVYWYQQSLDQGLQFLIQYYNGEERAKGNILERFSAQQFPDLHSELNLSSLELGDSALYFCASSPPQGVTDTQYFGPGTRLTVL.

The V gene is TRBV4-3, the J gene TRBJ2-1; no clear D. V gave up 0 bases and J gave up 12 bases, with 15 bases separating them. Germline V gene sequence: CDR1 LGHNA, CDR2 YSLEER. CDR3 length equals 14 residues. This CDR3 is CASSQETGQPGQFF. The CDR3 DNA reads TGCGCCAGCAGCCAAGAAACGGGCCAACCGGGGCAGTTCTTC.

CDR3 amino acids: CASSFQETGELFF. Written as DNA, the CDR3 is TGTGCCAGCAGCTTCCAGGAGACCGGGGAGCTGTTTTTT. V usage is TRBV5-4 and J usage is TRBJ2-2; D is ambiguous. The germline V gene encodes CDR1 SGHNT and CDR2 YYREEE (reference sequence). This CDR3 is 13 amino acids long. V was pared by 2 bases and J by 5 bases, with 7 bases between.

CDR3 coding DNA: TGTGCCAGCAGTACGCCGGGACAGGGGAATGAGCAGTTCTTC. This translates into CASSTPGQGNEQFF. The gene calls are TRBV6-6 and TRBJ2-1; 10 bases map to TRBD1. The CDR3 has 14 amino acids. Germline V gene sequence: CDR1 MNHNY, CDR2 SVGAGI (reference sequence). V dropped 5 bases and J dropped 7; count of bases not matched to a gene: 5.

This chain links TRBV28 with TRBJ1-2; 11 bases align to TRBD1. The germline CDR1 and CDR2 sequences are MDHEN and SYDVKM. V lost 3 bases to trimming and J lost 7 bases; unmatched junction nucleotides: 10. There are 16 residues in the CDR3. The CDR3 here is CASSFPTGTGGFGYTF. DNA for the CDR3: TGTGCCAGCAGTTTTCCGACCGGGACAGGGGGTTTTGGCTACACCTTC.

The rearrangement joins TRBV13 to TRBJ2-7; D gene ambiguous. This CDR3 has 13 amino acids. V lost 5 bases and J lost 5, with 13 bases in between. Germline V lookup: CDR1 PRHDT, CDR2 FYEKMQ (reference sequence). Here the CDR3 reads CASSPYISDEQYF. DNA of the CDR3: TGTGCCAGCAGCCCATATATATCGGACGAGCAGTACTTC.

V usage is TRBV5-4 and J usage is TRBJ2-6; D ambiguous. Trimming left V 4 bases short and J 0 bases short, with 11 bases between. Germline assignment: CDR1 SGHNT and CDR2 YYREEE (reference sequence). The CDR3 is 16 amino acids. Here the CDR3 DNA reads TGTGCCAGCAGCCGTGATATCCTCTCTGGGGCCAACGTCCTGACTTTC. It yields the protein CASSRDILSGANVLTF.

The rearrangement links TRBV30 to TRBJ2-5; 7 nucleotides line up with TRBD2. V dropped 5 bases and J dropped 4; count of bases not matched to a gene: 7. The CDR3 totals 13 residues. Per germline, CDR1 GTSNPN and CDR2 SVGIG (reference sequence). The CDR3 spells CAWVGEGRETQYF. CDR3 DNA: TGTGCCTGGGTGGGGGAGGGCCGAGAGACCCAGTACTTC.

The chain joins TRBV5-1 to TRBJ2-1; the D is unclear. V was cut by 0 bases and J by 13 bases, with 20 bases left in between. Per the germline V gene, CDR1 is SGHRS and CDR2 is YFSETQ. This CDR3 spans 15 amino acids. Here the CDR3 DNA reads TGCGCCAGCAGCTTGGAATATAGACTCCCAGTTCATCAGTTCTTC. Amino acid sequence: CASSLEYRLPVHQFF. Drawing the rest from reference TRBV5-1 and TRBJ2-1, the complete variable domain is KAGVTQTPRYLIKTRGQQVTLSCSPISGHRSVSWYQQTPGQGLQFLFEYFSETQRNKGNFPGRFSGRQFSNSRSEMNVSTLELGDSALYLCASSLEYRLPVHQFFGPGTRLTVL.

The rearrangement links TRBV12-5 to TRBJ2-7; D is unresolved. CDR1 and CDR2 (germline): LGHNT, FRNRAP. V was cut by 1 base and J by 2 bases, with 15 bases left in between. This CDR3 region has 16 residues. CDR3 nucleotides: TGTGCTAGTGGTTTGGCGGTACAGTCGAACCCCTACGAGCAGTACTTC. This sequence encodes CASGLAVQSNPYEQYF. Supplemented by reference TRBV12-5 and TRBJ2-7, the full variable domain reads DARVTQTPRHKVTEMGQEVTMRCQPILGHNTVFWYRQTMMQGLELLAYFRNRAPLDDSGMPKDRFSAEMPDATLATLKIQPSEPRDSAVYFCASGLAVQSNPYEQYFGPGTRLTVT.

The J gene is TRBJ2-1, the V gene TRBV5-1, with TRBD2 matching 12 bases. The length of the CDR3 is 14 residues. CDR1 SGHRS and CDR2 YFSETQ come from the germline V gene. V lost 6 bases and J lost 4; bases outside the gene matches: 2. CDR3 sequence (DNA): TGCGCCAGCACCCTAGCGGGGGGGTACAATGAGCAGTTCTTC. It codes for CASTLAGGYNEQFF.

This clone was seen a single time. The J gene is TRBJ2-3, the V gene TRBV25-1, with D tentatively TRBD2 (5 bases). The V gene's germline CDR1 is MGHDK and CDR2 SYGVNS. The CDR3 loop spans 15 amino acids. Trimming took off 1 base at V and 6 bases at J, with 14 bases between the two ends. CDR3 DNA sequence: TGTGCCAGCAGTGAATTGGGCGGGCCGGGGGATACGCAGTATTTT. Residues: CASSELGGPGDTQYF.

This clone occurred a few times. The CDR3, as DNA: TGTGCCTGGACGGAGGGAGGCACTGAAGCTTTCTTT. As protein: CAWTEGGTEAFF. The chain recombines TRBV30 with TRBJ1-1; the D is unclear. Trimming removed 4 bases at V and 4 bases at J, with 10 bases between. The germline V gene encodes CDR1 GTSNPN and CDR2 SVGIG (reference sequence). The CDR3 covers 12 residues. The complete variable domain, with remaining parts taken from reference TRBV30 and TRBJ1-1, reads SQTIHQWPATLVQPVGSPLSLECTVEGTSNPNLYWYRQAAGRGLQLLFYSVGIGQISSEVPQNLSASRPQDRQFILSSKKLLLSDSGFYLCAWTEGGTEAFFGQGTRLTVV.

The chain combines TRBV2 with TRBJ2-2; D might be TRBD2 (5 bases). Germline V CDR1 and CDR2: SNHLY, FYNNEI. CDR3 length: 14 amino acids. V lost 9 bases to trimming and J lost 5 bases, with 16 bases between them. The CDR3: CASEGTVQTGELFF. CDR3 DNA sequence: TGTGCCAGTGAGGGAACAGTGCAGACCGGGGAGCTGTTTTTT.

This chain uses TRBV28 with TRBJ2-1, with 7 bases that match TRBD2. Germline-derived CDR1 and CDR2 are MDHEN and SYDVKM. This CDR3 region has 18 residues. Trimming at V came to 3 bases and at J to 0 bases, leaving 11 bases not matched to a gene. The CDR3 loop reads CASSFPSGARSSYNEQFF. The CDR3 DNA reads TGTGCCAGCAGTTTCCCTAGCGGTGCCCGGAGCTCCTACAATGAGCAGTTCTTC. The full variable domain, completed using reference TRBV28 and TRBJ2-1, is DVKVTQSSRYLVKRTGEKVFLECVQDMDHENMFWYRQDPGLGLRLIYFSYDVKMKEKGDIPEGYSVSREKKERFSLILESASTNQTSMYLCASSFPSGARSSYNEQFFGPGTRLTVL.

The J gene is TRBJ2-7, the V gene TRBV15; D unresolved. The germline V gene has CDR1 LNHNV and CDR2 YYDKDF (reference sequence). The ends were cut back, 0 bases at V and 2 bases at J, with 11 bases in the middle. The CDR3 extends over 15 amino acids. The CDR3 DNA follows: TGTGCCACCAGCAGAGAGTCGGGCGCTACCTACGAGCAGTACTTC. Translating gives CATSRESGATYEQYF.

This rearrangement joins TRBV4-3 to TRBJ1-2; D gene uncertain. Trimming stripped 0 bases from V and 4 bases from J, with 12 bases between. The CDR3 loop spans 15 amino acids. Per germline, CDR1 LGHNA and CDR2 YSLEER. As DNA, the CDR3 is TGCGCCAGCAGCCAAGATTTGGGAGGCCTCTATGGCTACACCTTC. Protein product: CASSQDLGGLYGYTF.

The J gene is TRBJ1-2, the V gene TRBV5-1, with 7 bases lining up with TRBD1. The CDR3 is 16 amino acids. J was trimmed by 6 bases and V by 3 bases; bases with no gene match: 14. Germline assignment: CDR1 SGHRS and CDR2 YFSETQ. CDR3 amino acids: CASSSFLTQGVDGYTF. The CDR3 DNA reads as TGCGCCAGCAGCTCATTTTTAACCCAGGGGGTGGATGGCTACACCTTC.

This clone was detected only once. This chain uses TRBV4-3 with TRBJ2-7, with TRBD2 matching 10 bases. Germline CDR1 reads LGHNA; CDR2 reads YSLEER. CDR3 size: 17 residues. Unmatched junction bases numbered 11, after V lost 4 bases and J lost 2 bases. CDR3 protein: CASSPGTSGTFPYEQYF. CDR3 nucleotides: TGCGCCAGCAGCCCGGGAACTAGCGGGACGTTCCCCTACGAGCAGTACTTC.

CDR3 bases: TGTGCCAGTAGTGGGCCGGTCTATGGCTACACCTTC. Translated: CASSGPVYGYTF. The chain carries TRBV19 and TRBJ1-2, with no clear D. Trimming stripped 5 bases from V and 4 bases from J, with 8 bases between. Looked up from germline, CDR1 is LNHDA and CDR2 is SQIVND (reference sequence). This CDR3 has 12 amino acids. The whole variable domain, filled in from reference TRBV19 and TRBJ1-2, reads DGGITQSPKYLFRKEGQNVTLSCEQNLNHDAMYWYRQDPGQGLRLIYYSQIVNDFQKGDIAEGYSVSREKKESFPLTVTSAQKNPTAFYLCASSGPVYGYTFGSGTRLTVV.

The genes are TRBV4-1 and TRBJ2-5; D is ambiguous. Germline values: CDR1 MGHRA, CDR2 YSYEKL. Trimming cost V 1 base and J 2 bases, with 8 bases left between them. There are 14 residues in the CDR3. CDR3 protein: CASSQVGRQETQYF. CDR3 in DNA: TGCGCCAGCAGCCAAGTTGGCAGGCAAGAGACCCAGTACTTC.

The rearrangement links TRBV27 to TRBJ1-1; a weak D match, TRBD1 (5 bases). V was pared by 3 bases and J by 5 bases, with 16 bases between. CDR3 length equals 15 residues. The germline gives CDR1 MNHEY, CDR2 SMNVEV (reference sequence). The CDR3 spells CASSLARAGNTEAFF. The CDR3 nucleotides read TGTGCCAGCAGTTTGGCCAGGGCGGGGAATACTGAAGCTTTCTTT.

The rearrangement joins TRBV5-1 to TRBJ1-1; D is ambiguous. Germline V CDR1 and CDR2: SGHRS, YFSETQ. CDR3 size: 12 residues. V lost 1 base to trimming and J lost 1 base, with 2 bases between them. CDR3 sequence: CASSLKNTEAFF. CDR3 nucleotide sequence: TGCGCCAGCAGCTTGAAGAACACTGAAGCTTTCTTT.

The chain links TRBV7-8 to TRBJ1-1; TRBD1 might be the D (5 bases). CDR1 and CDR2 from the germline V gene are SGHVS and FQNEAQ. The CDR3 extends over 21 amino acids. V gave up 5 bases and J gave up 0 bases, with 31 bases separating them. The CDR3 DNA follows: TGTGCCAGCAGCCCCCCCCGGGCAGGGAACCTTTATATTATTATGAACACTGAAGCTTTCTTT. It encodes CASSPPRAGNLYIIMNTEAFF.

The chain combines TRBV6-5 with TRBJ1-1; D is possibly TRBD1 (5 bases). CDR3 length: 13 residues. From germline, CDR1 is MNHEY and CDR2 SVGAGI. Trimming took 6 bases from V and 4 from J, leaving 12 bases between them. CDR3 coding DNA: TGTGCCAGCAGCCACTCCCAGGGCACTGAAGCTTTCTTT. As protein: CASSHSQGTEAFF.